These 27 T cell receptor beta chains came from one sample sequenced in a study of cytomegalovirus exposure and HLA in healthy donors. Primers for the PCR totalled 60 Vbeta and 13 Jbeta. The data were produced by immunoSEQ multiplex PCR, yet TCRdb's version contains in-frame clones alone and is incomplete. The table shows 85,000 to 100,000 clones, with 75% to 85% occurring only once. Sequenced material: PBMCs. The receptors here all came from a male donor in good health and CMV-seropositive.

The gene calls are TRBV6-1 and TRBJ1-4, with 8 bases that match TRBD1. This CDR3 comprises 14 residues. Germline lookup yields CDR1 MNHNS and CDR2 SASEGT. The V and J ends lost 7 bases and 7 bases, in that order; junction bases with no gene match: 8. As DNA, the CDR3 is TGTGCCAGCACCCCGGACAGGGTATCTGAAAAACTGTTTTTT. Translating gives CASTPDRVSEKLFF.

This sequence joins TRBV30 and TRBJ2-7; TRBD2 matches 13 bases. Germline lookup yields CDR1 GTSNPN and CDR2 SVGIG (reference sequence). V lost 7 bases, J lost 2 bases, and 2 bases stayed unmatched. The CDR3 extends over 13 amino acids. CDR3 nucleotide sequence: TGTGCCTCCACTAGCGGGGGGGCCTACGAGCAGTACTTC. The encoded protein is CASTSGGAYEQYF. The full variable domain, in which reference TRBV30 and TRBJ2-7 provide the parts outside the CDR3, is SQTIHQWPATLVQPVGSPLSLECTVEGTSNPNLYWYRQAAGRGLQLLFYSVGIGQISSEVPQNLSASRPQDRQFILSSKKLLLSDSGFYLCASTSGGAYEQYFGPGTRLTVT.

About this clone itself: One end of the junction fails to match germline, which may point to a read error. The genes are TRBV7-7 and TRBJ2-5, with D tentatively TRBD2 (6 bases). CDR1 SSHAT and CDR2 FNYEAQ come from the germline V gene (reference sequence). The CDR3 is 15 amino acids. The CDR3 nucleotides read TGTGCTAGCAGCTTAGGCGACGGGGGAAGGGAGACCCAGTACTTC. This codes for CASSLGDGGRETQYF.

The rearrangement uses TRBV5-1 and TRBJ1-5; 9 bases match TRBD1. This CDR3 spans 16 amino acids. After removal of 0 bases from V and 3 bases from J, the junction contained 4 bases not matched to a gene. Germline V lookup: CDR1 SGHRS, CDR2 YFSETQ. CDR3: CASSLGDRADNQPQHF. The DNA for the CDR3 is TGCGCCAGCAGCTTGGGGGACAGGGCGGACAATCAGCCCCAGCATTTT.

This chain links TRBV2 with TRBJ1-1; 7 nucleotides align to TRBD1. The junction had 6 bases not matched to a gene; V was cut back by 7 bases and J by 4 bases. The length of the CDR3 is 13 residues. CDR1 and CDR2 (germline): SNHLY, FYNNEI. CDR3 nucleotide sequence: TGTGCCAGCAAACGACAGGGATCCACTGAAGCTTTCTTT. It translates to CASKRQGSTEAFF.

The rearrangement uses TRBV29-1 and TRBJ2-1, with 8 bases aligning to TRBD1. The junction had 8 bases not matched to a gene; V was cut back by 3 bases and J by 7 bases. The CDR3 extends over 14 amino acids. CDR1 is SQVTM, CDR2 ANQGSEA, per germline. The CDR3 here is CSVEDRVFQNEQFF. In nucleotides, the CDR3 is TGCAGCGTTGAGGACAGGGTCTTTCAGAATGAGCAGTTCTTC.

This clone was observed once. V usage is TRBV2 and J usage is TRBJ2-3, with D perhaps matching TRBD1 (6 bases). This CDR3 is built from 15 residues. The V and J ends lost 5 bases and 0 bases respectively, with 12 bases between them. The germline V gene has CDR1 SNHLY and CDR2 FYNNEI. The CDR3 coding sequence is TGTGCCAGCAGTCCCCGGGACACGAGCACAGATACGCAGTATTTT. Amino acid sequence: CASSPRDTSTDTQYF.

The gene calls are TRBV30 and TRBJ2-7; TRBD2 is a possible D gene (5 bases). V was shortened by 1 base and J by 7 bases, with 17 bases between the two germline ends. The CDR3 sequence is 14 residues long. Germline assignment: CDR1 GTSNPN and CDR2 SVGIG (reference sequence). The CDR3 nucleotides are TGTGCCTGGAGTGAGTGGACCGATACTAGGGAGCAGTACTTC. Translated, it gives CAWSEWTDTREQYF.

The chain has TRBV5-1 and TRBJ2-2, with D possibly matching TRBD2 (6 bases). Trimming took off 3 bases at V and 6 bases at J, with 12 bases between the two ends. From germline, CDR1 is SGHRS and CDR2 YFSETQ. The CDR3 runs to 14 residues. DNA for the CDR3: TGCGCCAGCAGCTCCGGAGGGTGGGCCGGGGAGCTGTTTTTT. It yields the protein CASSSGGWAGELFF.

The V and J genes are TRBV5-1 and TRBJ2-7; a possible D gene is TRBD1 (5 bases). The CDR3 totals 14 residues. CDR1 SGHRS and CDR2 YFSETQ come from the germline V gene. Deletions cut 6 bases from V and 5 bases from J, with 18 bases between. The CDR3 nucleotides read TGCGCCAGCAAATCCCAGGGAACTTGGGACGAGCAGTACTTC. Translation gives CASKSQGTWDEQYF.

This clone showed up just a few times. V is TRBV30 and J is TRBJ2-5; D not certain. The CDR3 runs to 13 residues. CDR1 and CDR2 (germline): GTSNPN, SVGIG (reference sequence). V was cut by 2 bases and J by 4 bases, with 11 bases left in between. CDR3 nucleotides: TGTGCCTGGAGTCGGCGGTCTCGAGAGACCCAGTACTTC. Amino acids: CAWSRRSRETQYF.

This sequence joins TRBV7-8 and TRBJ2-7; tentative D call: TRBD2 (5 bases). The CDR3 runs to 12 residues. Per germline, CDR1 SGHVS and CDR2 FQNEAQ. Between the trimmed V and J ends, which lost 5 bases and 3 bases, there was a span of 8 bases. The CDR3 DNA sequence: TGTGCCAGCAGCGGGGAGCTCTACGAGCAGTACTTC. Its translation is CASSGELYEQYF.

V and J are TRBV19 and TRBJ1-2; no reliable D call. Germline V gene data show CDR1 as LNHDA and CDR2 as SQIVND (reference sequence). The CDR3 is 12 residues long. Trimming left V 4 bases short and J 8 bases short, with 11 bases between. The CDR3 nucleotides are TGTGCCAGTAGTAATCGGGAGATGGGCTACACCTTC. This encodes CASSNREMGYTF.

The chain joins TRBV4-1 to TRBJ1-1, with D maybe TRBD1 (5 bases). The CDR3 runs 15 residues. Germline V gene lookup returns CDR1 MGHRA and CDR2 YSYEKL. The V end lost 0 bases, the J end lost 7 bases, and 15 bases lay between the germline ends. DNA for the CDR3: TGCGCCAGCAGCCAAGACTCGAAAGGGGCTGTTGAAGCTTTCTTT. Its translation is CASSQDSKGAVEAFF.

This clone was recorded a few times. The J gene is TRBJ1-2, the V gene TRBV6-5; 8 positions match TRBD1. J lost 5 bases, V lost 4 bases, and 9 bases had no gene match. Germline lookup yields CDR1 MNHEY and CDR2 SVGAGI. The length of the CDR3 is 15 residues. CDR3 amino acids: CASSWRTGTRYGYTF. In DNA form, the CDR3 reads TGTGCCAGCAGTTGGAGGACAGGGACGAGATATGGCTACACCTTC.

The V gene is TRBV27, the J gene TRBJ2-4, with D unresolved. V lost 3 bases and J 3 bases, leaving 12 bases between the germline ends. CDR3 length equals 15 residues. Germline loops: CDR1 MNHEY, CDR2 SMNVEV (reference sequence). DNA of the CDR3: TGTGCCAGCAGTTTTGAGCCTCGAGGCAAAAACATTCAGTACTTC. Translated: CASSFEPRGKNIQYF.

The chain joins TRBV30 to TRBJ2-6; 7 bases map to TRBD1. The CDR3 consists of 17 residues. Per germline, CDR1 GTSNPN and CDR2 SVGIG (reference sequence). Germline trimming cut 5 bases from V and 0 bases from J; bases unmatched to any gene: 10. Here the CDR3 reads CAWYRGRMNSGANVLTF. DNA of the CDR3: TGTGCCTGGTATAGGGGGCGGATGAACTCTGGGGCCAACGTCCTGACTTTC.

CDR3 DNA: TGTGCCAGCAGCTTAGAACAGGGCCGAGCGGGGGAGAACTACAATGAGCAGTTCTTC. Translating gives CASSLEQGRAGENYNEQFF. The gene calls are TRBV7-8 and TRBJ2-1; 8 bases fit TRBD2. The germline V gene has CDR1 SGHVS and CDR2 FQNEAQ. V was clipped by 1 base and J by 3 bases; unmatched bases: 14. The CDR3 length is 19 residues.

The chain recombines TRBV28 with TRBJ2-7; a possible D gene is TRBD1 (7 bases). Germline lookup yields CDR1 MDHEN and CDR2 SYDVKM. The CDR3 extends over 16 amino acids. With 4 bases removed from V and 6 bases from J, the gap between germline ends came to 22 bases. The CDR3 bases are TGTGCCAGCAGTTCACCCAAAACCAGGGGGGCGGGCGAGCAGTACTTC. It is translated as CASSSPKTRGAGEQYF.

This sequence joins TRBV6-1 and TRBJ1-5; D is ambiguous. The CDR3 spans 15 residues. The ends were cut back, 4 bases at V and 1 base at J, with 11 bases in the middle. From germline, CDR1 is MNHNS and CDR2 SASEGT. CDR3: CASSGTLRSNQPQHF. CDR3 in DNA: TGTGCCAGCAGTGGAACCTTGCGGAGCAATCAGCCCCAGCATTTT.

For the CDR3, the DNA is TGCGCCAGCAGCCACGAAACCGGGACTAGAGACTACGAGCAGTACTTC. It encodes CASSHETGTRDYEQYF. V is TRBV4-1 and J is TRBJ2-7, with 8 nucleotides matching TRBD2. V shed 3 bases, J shed 3 bases, and the junction held 10 bases outside the gene matches. The CDR3 has 16 amino acids. CDR1 is MGHRA, CDR2 YSYEKL, per germline.

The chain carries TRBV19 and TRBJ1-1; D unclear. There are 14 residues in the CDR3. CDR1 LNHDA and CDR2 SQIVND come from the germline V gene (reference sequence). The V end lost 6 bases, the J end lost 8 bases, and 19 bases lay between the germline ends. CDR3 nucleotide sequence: TGTGCCAGTAGCCCCCCCCAGGTTTGGGTCGAAGCTTTCTTT. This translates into CASSPPQVWVEAFF.

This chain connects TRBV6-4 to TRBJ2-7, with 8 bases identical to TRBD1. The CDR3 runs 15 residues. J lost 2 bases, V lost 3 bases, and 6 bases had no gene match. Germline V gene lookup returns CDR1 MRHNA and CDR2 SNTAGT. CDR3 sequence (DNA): TGTGCCAGCAGTGAGGGGGCCAGGGGGCCCTACGAGCAGTACTTC. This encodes CASSEGARGPYEQYF.

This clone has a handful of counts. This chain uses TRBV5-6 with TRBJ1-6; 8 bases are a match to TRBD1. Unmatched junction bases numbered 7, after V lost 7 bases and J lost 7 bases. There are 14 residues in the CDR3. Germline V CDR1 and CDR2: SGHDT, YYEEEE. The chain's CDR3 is CASRGQGENSPLHF. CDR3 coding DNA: TGTGCCAGCCGAGGACAGGGAGAGAATTCACCCCTCCACTTT.

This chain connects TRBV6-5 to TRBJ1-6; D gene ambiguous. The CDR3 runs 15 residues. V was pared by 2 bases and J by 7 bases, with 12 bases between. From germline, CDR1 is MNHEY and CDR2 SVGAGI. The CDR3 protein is CASSYTGWENSPLHF. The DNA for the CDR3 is TGTGCCAGCAGTTACACCGGTTGGGAGAATTCACCCCTCCACTTT.

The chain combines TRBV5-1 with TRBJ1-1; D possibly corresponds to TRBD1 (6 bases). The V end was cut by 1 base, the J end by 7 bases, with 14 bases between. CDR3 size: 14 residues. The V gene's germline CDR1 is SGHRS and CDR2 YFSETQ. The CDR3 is CASSLSSRGDEAFF. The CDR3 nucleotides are TGCGCCAGCAGCTTGTCATCCAGGGGAGATGAAGCTTTCTTT. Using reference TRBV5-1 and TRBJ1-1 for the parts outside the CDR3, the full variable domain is KAGVTQTPRYLIKTRGQQVTLSCSPISGHRSVSWYQQTPGQGLQFLFEYFSETQRNKGNFPGRFSGRQFSNSRSEMNVSTLELGDSALYLCASSLSSRGDEAFFGQGTRLTVV.

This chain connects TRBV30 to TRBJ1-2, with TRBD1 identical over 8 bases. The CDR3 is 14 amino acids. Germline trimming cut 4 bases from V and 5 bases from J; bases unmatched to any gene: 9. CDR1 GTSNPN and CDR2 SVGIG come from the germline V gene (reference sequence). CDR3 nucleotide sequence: TGTGCCTGGACCCCGGGACAGGCGATGTATGGCTACACCTTC. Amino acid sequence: CAWTPGQAMYGYTF.